This TCR beta chain was captured by sequencing in a study of blood T cell repertoires in COVID-19. Across the whole study: From T cells, B-cell-depleted T cells, or PBMCs came the material, which was cDNA or gDNA.

The CDR3 is 13 residues long. Trimming took 4 bases from V and 4 from J, leaving 10 bases between them. Germline-derived CDR1 and CDR2 are MGHDK and SYGVNS. Sequenced by immunoSEQ multiplex PCR; TCRdb stores in-frame clones only, minus some. The sample contains about 220,000 clones, about 82% of which appear only once. Specimen: peripheral blood. J is TRBJ2-5 and V is TRBV25-1, with D tentatively TRBD2 (7 bases). The sequence was obtained from a woman aged 70-85 years with COVID-19, enrolled during active disease. In nucleotides, the CDR3 is TGTGCCAGCAGTGCCGGGGGGCGAGAGACCCAGTACTTC. It encodes CASSAGGRETQYF.